The next 29 T cell receptor beta chains were all read from a single sample in a study of T cell changes during pregnancy in multiple sclerosis. Assay: immunoSEQ multiplex PCR; the TCRdb copy retains only in-frame clones and omits some. The sample holds about 67,000 clones; 91% are singletons and the top ten take about 1.5%. The sequences come from peripheral blood, collected in the second trimester of pregnancy. The receptors here all came from a female donor with multiple sclerosis, enrolled in a pregnancy study.

V gene TRBV7-2 combines with J gene TRBJ1-3; the D is unclear. V was pared by 5 bases and J by 0 bases, with 8 bases between. The length of the CDR3 is 14 residues. CDR1 is SGHTA and CDR2 is FQGNSA in the germline V gene. The CDR3 DNA is TGTGCCAGCAGCCCCGAGGGCTCTGGAAACACCATATATTTT. It is translated as CASSPEGSGNTIYF.

The chain has TRBV6-4 and TRBJ2-3, with D possibly being TRBD1 (5 bases). V lost 0 bases to trimming and J lost 2 bases, with 9 bases between them. This CDR3 has 15 residues. CDR1 is MRHNA, CDR2 SNTAGT, per germline. In DNA, the CDR3 is TGTGCCAGCAGTGACTCGGGCAGGGACACAGATACGCAGTATTTT. As protein: CASSDSGRDTDTQYF.

This rearrangement joins TRBV5-1 to TRBJ2-1, with 12 bases identical to TRBD2. CDR1 and CDR2 from the germline V gene are SGHRS and YFSETQ. V gave up 4 bases and J gave up 8 bases; unmatched junction bases: 16. This CDR3 has 18 amino acids. CDR3 sequence reads: CASSPTPTSGGLRDEQFF. In DNA form, the CDR3 reads TGCGCCAGCAGCCCGACACCTACTAGCGGGGGGCTCCGGGATGAGCAGTTCTTC. The full variable domain, with the rest looked up from reference TRBV5-1 and TRBJ2-1, is KAGVTQTPRYLIKTRGQQVTLSCSPISGHRSVSWYQQTPGQGLQFLFEYFSETQRNKGNFPGRFSGRQFSNSRSEMNVSTLELGDSALYLCASSPTPTSGGLRDEQFFGPGTRLTVL.

The V call is TRBV19, the J call TRBJ2-2; 10 bases agree with TRBD2. The J segment lost 7 bases and the V segment lost 10 bases, leaving 9 bases of the junction unmatched. The CDR3 spans 14 residues. The germline gives CDR1 LNHDA, CDR2 SQIVND (reference sequence). CDR3 amino acids: CATTLAGKLGELFF. The CDR3 region has the DNA TGTGCCACTACACTAGCGGGGAAGCTCGGGGAGCTGTTTTTT.

The chain has TRBV2 and TRBJ2-7; no definite D call. Germline CDR1 is SNHLY and CDR2 is FYNNEI. There are 13 residues in the CDR3. The V gene lost 4 bases and the J gene lost 1 base, with 8 bases spanning the gap. CDR3 amino acids: CASSAGRSYEQYF. The CDR3, as DNA: TGTGCCAGCAGTGCCGGTCGTTCCTACGAGCAGTACTTC. Full variable domain (missing parts from reference TRBV2 and TRBJ2-7): EPEVTQTPSHQVTQMGQEVILRCVPISNHLYFYWYRQILGQKVEFLVSFYNNEISEKSEIFDDQFSVERPDGSNFTLKIRSTKLEDSAMYFCASSAGRSYEQYFGPGTRLTVT.

This sequence joins TRBV30 and TRBJ1-4; D gene unclear. Germline V gives CDR1 GTSNPN, CDR2 SVGIG (reference sequence). V lost 7 bases, J lost 8 bases, and 14 bases lay in between. The CDR3 is made up of 12 amino acids. CDR3 coding DNA: TGTGCCTTACAGTCGTATCCCGAAAAACTGTTTTTT. As protein: CALQSYPEKLFF.

The rearrangement uses TRBV11-2 and TRBJ2-4; the D gene is possibly TRBD2 (5 bases). The germline V gene encodes CDR1 SGHAT and CDR2 FQNNGV. Trimming cost V 0 bases and J 4 bases, with 16 bases left between them. The CDR3 loop spans 17 amino acids. CDR3 protein: CASSLEGYRRSKNIQYF. The CDR3 DNA reads TGTGCCAGCAGCTTAGAGGGCTATCGGAGGTCTAAAAACATTCAGTACTTC.

The rearrangement uses TRBV7-8 and TRBJ2-3, with D perhaps matching TRBD1 (7 bases). The CDR3 is 19 residues long. The germline V gene encodes CDR1 SGHVS and CDR2 FQNEAQ. The germline V and J ends were trimmed by 5 bases and 0 bases, with 24 bases remaining between them. The CDR3 sequence: CASSPGAGQRVSSTDTQYF. CDR3 DNA: TGTGCCAGCAGCCCCGGGGCGGGACAGCGGGTCTCTAGCACAGATACGCAGTATTTT. Drawing the rest from reference TRBV7-8 and TRBJ2-3, the complete variable domain is GAGVSQSPRYKVAKRGQDVALRCDPISGHVSLFWYQQALGQGPEFLTYFQNEAQLDKSGLPSDRFFAERPEGSVSTLKIQRTQQEDSAVYLCASSPGAGQRVSSTDTQYFGPGTRLTVL.

The chain carries TRBV27 and TRBJ1-1; D unresolved. Germline V CDR1 and CDR2: MNHEY, SMNVEV (reference sequence). The germline V and J ends were trimmed by 3 bases and 4 bases, with 12 bases remaining between them. This CDR3 is built from 14 residues. CDR3 residues: CASSLTPPGTEAFF. The CDR3 DNA follows: TGTGCCAGCAGTTTGACACCTCCTGGCACTGAAGCTTTCTTT.

The V call is TRBV4-1, the J call TRBJ2-3; TRBD2 matches at 7 bases. This CDR3 has 14 amino acids. The V and J ends lost 4 bases and 5 bases, in that order; junction bases with no gene match: 6. CDR1 MGHRA and CDR2 YSYEKL come from the germline V gene. Here the CDR3 reads CASSLAGSEDTQYF. The CDR3 nucleotides are TGCGCCAGCAGCCTAGCGGGTAGTGAAGATACGCAGTATTTT.

The CDR3 reads CASSLVDRAVGNTIYF. The CDR3 DNA follows: TGTGCCAGCAGCTTAGTAGACAGGGCGGTCGGAAACACCATATATTTT. V and J are TRBV7-6 and TRBJ1-3, with 7 bases that match TRBD1. The V and J ends lost 1 base and 4 bases, in that order; junction bases with no gene match: 7. The germline V gene has CDR1 SGHVS and CDR2 FNYEAQ. This CDR3 region has 16 residues.

This sequence joins TRBV5-6 and TRBJ2-7; TRBD2 might be the D (6 bases). Germline V lookup: CDR1 SGHDT, CDR2 YYEEEE. There are 13 residues in the CDR3. V lost 6 bases and J 3 bases, leaving 13 bases between the germline ends. The CDR3 loop reads CASTQGSGYEQYF. CDR3 nucleotide sequence: TGTGCCAGCACCCAGGGTAGCGGCTACGAGCAGTACTTC.

The CDR3 spells CAWSHRVSSYEQYF. CDR3 in DNA: TGTGCCTGGAGTCACAGGGTTAGCTCCTACGAGCAGTACTTC. This chain links TRBV30 with TRBJ2-7; tentative D call: TRBD1 (6 bases). The CDR3 length is 14 residues. Germline V gives CDR1 GTSNPN, CDR2 SVGIG (reference sequence). Trimming removed 2 bases at V and 0 bases at J, with 11 bases between.

The CDR3 loop reads CASSLVPAGEYQETQYF. In DNA form, the CDR3 reads TGTGCCAGCAGCTTGGTTCCAGCGGGGGAGTACCAAGAGACCCAGTACTTC. The V and J genes are TRBV5-4 and TRBJ2-5, with 8 bases fitting TRBD2. V lost 0 bases, J lost 0 bases, and 7 bases stayed unmatched. CDR3 size: 17 residues. Germline assignment: CDR1 SGHNT and CDR2 YYREEE (reference sequence).

The chain employs TRBV19 and TRBJ1-5; 11 bases line up with TRBD1. Germline values: CDR1 LNHDA, CDR2 SQIVND (reference sequence). CDR3 length: 17 residues. The V gene end was trimmed by 4 bases and the J gene end by 5 bases; junction bases not matched to a gene: 10. This CDR3 is CASSKGQGAIVHQPQHF. In DNA, the CDR3 is TGTGCCAGTAGTAAAGGACAGGGGGCAATAGTTCATCAGCCCCAGCATTTT.

This chain's CDR3 is CASSLGAVYQETQYF. CDR3 DNA: TGTGCCAGCAGCTTAGGGGCTGTGTACCAAGAGACCCAGTACTTC. V gene TRBV7-7 combines with J gene TRBJ2-5; no reliable D call. Per germline, CDR1 SSHAT and CDR2 FNYEAQ (reference sequence). This CDR3 is 15 amino acids long. V was cut by 1 base and J by 0 bases, with 9 bases left in between.

The chain combines TRBV9 with TRBJ2-1; tentative D call: TRBD2 (5 bases). The length of the CDR3 is 16 residues. Trimming removed 0 bases at V and 7 bases at J, with 17 bases between. The V gene's germline CDR1 is SGDLS and CDR2 YYNGEE. The CDR3, as DNA: TGTGCCAGCAGCGTAGGCCTAGCTGAAACCTTTAATGAGCAGTTCTTC. The encoded protein is CASSVGLAETFNEQFF.

This chain links TRBV6-5 with TRBJ1-1, with TRBD1 matching 8 bases. Germline loops: CDR1 MNHEY, CDR2 SVGAGI. V trimming: 6 bases; J trimming: 1 base; junction bases outside the gene matches: 4. CDR3 length equals 14 residues. CDR3: CASSEQGENTEAFF. In nucleotides, the CDR3 is TGTGCCAGCAGCGAACAGGGGGAGAACACTGAAGCTTTCTTT.

This CDR3 reads CASSNYRDTQRGDTQYF. DNA of the CDR3: TGTGCCAGCAGCAACTACCGGGACACGCAAAGGGGGGATACGCAGTATTTT. This rearrangement joins TRBV21-1 to TRBJ2-3; the table's D call, TRBD1, was not checked against the DNA. TRBV21-1 is flagged as a pseudogene. The CDR3 totals 17 residues.

V usage is TRBV10-3 and J usage is TRBJ1-1; 7 bases are a match to TRBD1. CDR3 size: 13 residues. Per germline, CDR1 ENHRY and CDR2 SYGVKD. J was trimmed by 4 bases and V by 11 bases; bases with no gene match: 10. CDR3 sequence reads: CAVSTGVSTEAFF. CDR3 coding DNA: TGTGCCGTCTCAACAGGGGTAAGCACTGAAGCTTTCTTT.

The chain combines TRBV11-2 with TRBJ2-1; 10 bases are shared with TRBD2. The CDR3 is made up of 18 amino acids. Trimming cost V 4 bases and J 7 bases; bases outside gene matches: 16. Germline CDR1 and CDR2: SGHAT and FQNNGV. CDR3 DNA: TGTGCCAGCAGCTACAACTTGATTAGCGGGGGGTCGTCTAATGAGCAGTTCTTC. Translation: CASSYNLISGGSSNEQFF.

The genes are TRBV5-1 and TRBJ2-7; 12 positions agree with TRBD1. This CDR3 spans 15 amino acids. Germline V CDR1 and CDR2: SGHRS, YFSETQ. The V and J ends lost 6 bases and 2 bases, in that order; junction bases with no gene match: 6. The CDR3: CASNPGQGAPYEQYF. The CDR3 DNA is TGCGCCAGCAACCCGGGACAGGGGGCCCCCTACGAGCAGTACTTC.

This chain uses TRBV5-1 with TRBJ2-5; 9 bases match TRBD2. Germline V gene data show CDR1 as SGHRS and CDR2 as YFSETQ. CDR3 size: 16 residues. V gave up 0 bases and J gave up 0 bases; unmatched junction bases: 3. This CDR3 reads CASSLGLAANQETQYF. The CDR3 DNA reads TGCGCCAGCAGCTTGGGACTAGCGGCAAACCAAGAGACCCAGTACTTC.

The table lists this clone with a few counts. The chain has TRBV7-6 and TRBJ1-1, with D possibly matching TRBD1 (6 bases). This CDR3 has 14 residues. The germline gives CDR1 SGHVS, CDR2 FNYEAQ. V was shortened by 4 bases and J by 2 bases, with 11 bases between the two germline ends. CDR3 coding DNA: TGTGCCAGCAGCTCGGCGGACAGAAACACTGAAGCTTTCTTT. Its protein product is CASSSADRNTEAFF.

The chain links TRBV5-4 to TRBJ2-7, with 8 positions matching TRBD2. CDR1 is SGHNT and CDR2 is YYREEE in the germline V gene (reference sequence). V lost 4 bases to trimming and J lost 2 bases; unmatched junction nucleotides: 11. There are 16 residues in the CDR3. As DNA, the CDR3 is TGTGCCAGCAGCCGGGGGGGGAATAGCGGAACCTACGAGCAGTACTTC. Amino acid sequence: CASSRGGNSGTYEQYF.

The gene calls are TRBV4-3 and TRBJ2-1, with 7 bases lining up with TRBD1. V trimming: 4 bases; J trimming: 7 bases; junction bases outside the gene matches: 7. The CDR3 totals 14 residues. The V gene's germline CDR1 is LGHNA and CDR2 YSLEER. The CDR3 DNA follows: TGCGCCAGCAGCCTCCGACAGGGCGGGAATGAGCAGTTCTTC. Protein sequence: CASSLRQGGNEQFF.

The CDR3 here is CAARGAGTTYEQYF. Written as DNA, the CDR3 is TGTGCCGCCAGGGGAGCGGGGACTACCTACGAGCAGTACTTC. The gene calls are TRBV10-3 and TRBJ2-7; perhaps TRBD2 as D (7 bases). This CDR3 has 14 residues. CDR1 is ENHRY and CDR2 is SYGVKD in the germline V gene. The V and J ends lost 11 bases and 2 bases respectively, with 19 bases between them.

The V gene is TRBV6-5, the J gene TRBJ2-1; TRBD1 aligns across 8 bases. This CDR3 is 12 amino acids long. Losses at the gene ends were 4 bases for V and 7 bases for J; bases not matched to a gene: 0. Germline assignment: CDR1 MNHEY and CDR2 SVGAGI. The CDR3 region has the DNA TGTGCCAGCAGTTGGACAGGGAATGAGCAGTTCTTC. This translates into CASSWTGNEQFF.

The chain joins TRBV7-3 to TRBJ2-1; 7 nucleotides align to TRBD1. J gave up 8 bases and V 3 bases, and 13 bases lay outside the gene matches. Germline V gives CDR1 SGHTA, CDR2 FQGTGA. The CDR3 sequence is 16 residues long. The CDR3, as DNA: TGTGCCAGCAGCTTTGAGGGGGCGCGAATCCGCGATGAGCAGTTCTTC. It yields the protein CASSFEGARIRDEQFF.